This TCR beta chain was recorded in a study of identical twins. TCRdb re-called the 5' RACE reads with MiXCR, one entry per CDR3 protein. The data show 500,000 or so distinct CDR3 sequences, more than 13% seen once. The CDR3 is 15 amino acids. Germline V gives CDR1 MDHEN, CDR2 SYDVKM. Trimming removed 2 bases from V and 2 bases from J, with 10 bases in between. This clonotype was observed a handful of times. These records were also assigned to another study, of yellow fever vaccine responses in identical twins.

What was sequenced was CD4+ T cells sorted from blood. This TCR derives from a woman aged 18-29 years in good health. J is TRBJ2-1 and V is TRBV28; maybe TRBD1 (5 bases). The CDR3 sequence: CASSLRGIPYNEQFF. The CDR3 DNA reads TGTGCCAGCAGTTTAAGGGGAATCCCCTACAATGAGCAGTTCTTC.